These T cell receptor beta chains were read from a single sample in a study of T cell responses to AZD1222 COVID-19 vaccine. The data were produced by immunoSEQ multiplex PCR, yet TCRdb's version contains in-frame clones alone and is incomplete. The sample contains around 270,000 clones, almost 95% of which appear only once. The material sequenced was peripheral blood, taken 28 days after the second AZD1222 dose. Receptor source: an adult who received the AZD1222 COVID-19 vaccine. Each CDR3 is given with its conserved first and last residue. D genes are given only for firm matches. Clone sizes are given selectively: once, few, many, or a class where the clone is expanded.

cdr3_nt cdr3_aa j_call clone_size d_call v_call
TGTGCCAGCAGTTCGCTGAATTCACCCCTCCACTTT CASSSLNSPLHF TRBJ1-6 . . TRBV28
TGTGCCTGGAGTGTAGAAGGCAATCAGCCCCAGCATTTT CAWSVEGNQPQHF TRBJ1-5 . . TRBV30
TGTGCCAGCAGCTTCCTGGGGGATACGCAGTATTTT CASSFLGDTQYF TRBJ2-3 . . TRBV7-3
TGTGCCAGTAGTATCATTTCGGGGGGGCCTTGGGAGACCCAGTACTTC CASSIISGGPWETQYF TRBJ2-5 . TRBD2 TRBV19
TGTGCCAGCAGCTTGGAGCGGGGTTACACCGGGGAGCTGTTTTTT CASSLERGYTGELFF TRBJ2-2 . TRBD2 TRBV5-5
TGTGCCAGTAGTTCCGGGACAGGAGTCCCCGAAAAACTGTTTTTT CASSSGTGVPEKLFF TRBJ1-4 . TRBD1 TRBV19
TGTGCCAGCAGTACCCCGGGACAGCTTGGAAACACCATATATTTT CASSTPGQLGNTIYF TRBJ1-3 once TRBD1 TRBV6-5
TGTGCCAGCAGCTTAGGGGAGGGCCGGGTTGAGCAGTTCTTC CASSLGEGRVEQFF TRBJ2-1 . TRBD2 TRBV11-1
TGTGCCAGCAGCCAAGATCCCTCTGTGAATAAGCGGGAGATCCTTTCGAGCCGGGAGCTGTTTTTT CASSQDPSVNKREILSSRELFF TRBJ2-2 . TRBD2 TRBV3-1/TRBV3-2
TGTGCCAGTAGTATGGGACAGATAGCCTACGAGCAGTACTTC CASSMGQIAYEQYF TRBJ2-7 . TRBD1 TRBV19
TGTGCCAGCAGCTTAGGGACAGGAGCGGATTCACCCCTCCACTTT CASSLGTGADSPLHF TRBJ1-6 . TRBD1 TRBV7-6
TGTGCCAGCAGCTTCGCCCACAGGGTCGGTCAGCCCCAGCATTTT CASSFAHRVGQPQHF TRBJ1-5 . . TRBV5-6
TGTGCCAGCAGCCCCCTACTAGCGGGAGTCTTACCTCACTACGAGCAGTACTTC CASSPLLAGVLPHYEQYF TRBJ2-7 . TRBD2 TRBV6-2/TRBV6-3
TGTGCCAGTAGTATCGGAAGCGGGGGCTACGAGCAGTACTTC CASSIGSGGYEQYF TRBJ2-7 . TRBD2 TRBV19
TGTGCCATCAGTGATGGGGGGGGCGAGCAGTACTTC CAISDGGGEQYF TRBJ2-7 once TRBD2 TRBV10-3
TGTGCCAGCAGCTTAGGAGTTAGCACTGAAGCTTTCTTT CASSLGVSTEAFF TRBJ1-1 . . TRBV11-3
TGTGCCAGCAGTTTAAGAGCTGGAAACACCATATATTTT CASSLRAGNTIYF TRBJ1-3 . . TRBV28
TGTGCCAGCACCTTGGACGGGGAAGGTCAGCCCCAGCATTTT CASTLDGEGQPQHF TRBJ1-5 few . TRBV28
TGTGCCAGCAGCCAGTTTGGAGCTGGCTACACCTTC CASSQFGAGYTF TRBJ1-2 . . TRBV5-4
TGTGCCAGCAGCTTGGCGGCGGCACCGCAGTACTTC CASSLAAAPQYF TRBJ2-7 . . TRBV5-6
TGTGCCAGCAGCCAAGGGGGGCTAGCCAGCCTCCAAGAGACCCAGTACTTC CASSQGGLASLQETQYF TRBJ2-5 . . TRBV3-1/TRBV3-2
TGTGCCAGCAGTCAGGACAGGTGGGACGAGCAGTACTTC CASSQDRWDEQYF TRBJ2-7 . TRBD1 TRBV6-5
TGTGCCACCCGGACAGGGCCCTATAATTCACCCCTCCACTTT CATRTGPYNSPLHF TRBJ1-6 . TRBD1 TRBV19
TGCGCCAGCAGCCAAGATACCGGGGCCGGGGAGCTGTTTTTT CASSQDTGAGELFF TRBJ2-2 . . TRBV4-3
TGTGCCAGCAGCCTAGTCACGGGCCATCAAGAGACCCAGTACTTC CASSLVTGHQETQYF TRBJ2-5 . . TRBV3-1/TRBV3-2
TGTGCCAGCAGCGTCCAGACAGGCAACGAGCAGTACTTC CASSVQTGNEQYF TRBJ2-7 . . TRBV9
TGTGCCAGCAGCGCCGACAGAAATGAAAAACTGTTTTTT CASSADRNEKLFF TRBJ1-4 . . TRBV9
TGTGCCAGCAGGCAGGGTAGCAATCAGCCCCAGCATTTT CASRQGSNQPQHF TRBJ1-5 once . TRBV28
TGTGCCAGCAGTAAAGGACAGCCGTATAGCAATCAGCCCCAGCATTTT CASSKGQPYSNQPQHF TRBJ1-5 . . TRBV6-6
TGCGCCAGCAGCCAGAACCTAGACAGGCGCAACTATGGCTACACCTTC CASSQNLDRRNYGYTF TRBJ1-2 . . TRBV4-3
TGCGCCAGCAGTTATCCGGGACAAGAAGAGACCCAGTACTTC CASSYPGQEETQYF TRBJ2-5 . . TRBV5-1
TGTGCCAGCAGTCGGACCCTCCACTTT CASSRTLHF TRBJ1-6 . . TRBV27
TGTGCCAGCAGCGTTCCCACTACGGGGGTTGATACGCAGTATTTT CASSVPTTGVDTQYF TRBJ2-3 . . TRBV28
TGTGCCAGCAACGACAGGGATAATGGCTACACCTTC CASNDRDNGYTF TRBJ1-2 . TRBD1 TRBV12-3/TRBV12-4
TGTGCCAGCAGCCAGGGGACGCGGACCCTTGGGTTCTTC CASSQGTRTLGFF TRBJ2-1 . . TRBV3-1/TRBV3-2
TGTGCCAGCAGCCCGATACAGGGCACTGAAGCTTTCTTT CASSPIQGTEAFF TRBJ1-1 . . TRBV7-3
TGTGCCAGCGGCTTTTCGGGGGGCGCAGGGGAAAAACTGTTTTTT CASGFSGGAGEKLFF TRBJ1-4 . . TRBV28
TGTGCCAGCAGCTTAGACGGCGGTCGTCCCCTCCACTTT CASSLDGGRPLHF TRBJ1-6 . . TRBV7-9
TGCGCCAGCAGCTTGACGGGGGCCTCCTATGGCTACACCTTC CASSLTGASYGYTF TRBJ1-2 . . TRBV5-1
TGTGCCACCAGTGAGCCCCGGGACAGGGGGCTCTACGAGCAGTACTTC CATSEPRDRGLYEQYF TRBJ2-7 . TRBD1 TRBV24-1
TGTGCCAGCAGTCGTGACAGGGGCACCCCCAAAGCTTTCTTT CASSRDRGTPKAFF TRBJ1-1 . TRBD1 TRBV28
TGTGCCACCAGCAGAGATGGACCCCCCGGTCAGCAGTTCTTC CATSRDGPPGQQFF TRBJ2-1 . . TRBV15
TGTGCCAGCAGCGCTACAGGGCTAGATGGAAACACCATATATTTT CASSATGLDGNTIYF TRBJ1-3 . . TRBV28
TGTGCCAGCAGTTTATCCACAGTGTCGCCACCTGGGGGCTACACCTTC CASSLSTVSPPGGYTF TRBJ1-2 . . TRBV27
TGCAGTGCTAGTGCCGGCCGGGGGGCACCCTACGAGCAGTACTTC CSASAGRGAPYEQYF TRBJ2-7 . . TRBV20-1